Listed below are T cell receptor beta chains from one sample, sequenced in a study of regulatory T cells in long-lasting Graves disease. A single record per CDR3 protein comes from TCRdb applying MiXCR to the multiplex PCR reads. The table has fewer than 500,000 distinct CDR3 sequences, 15% to 20% seen once. These data were also filed under a second study, of T cells in Graves' hyperthyroidism and ophthalmopathy.

The sequencing used peripheral blood mononuclear cells (PBMCs), collected at new diagnosis, from a patient treated with antithyroid drugs. The receptors derive from a man in his forties with Graves disease. Both conserved end residues are part of each CDR3. A D gene is named only where the DNA matches it firmly. Where a row states a size, it is once, few, many or the class of an expanded clone; other rows omit it.

size	V	D	J	CDR3	DNA
many	TRBV5-1	-	TRBJ2-7	CASSPIQGLHEQYF	TGCGCCAGCAGCCCTATCCAGGGGTTACACGAGCAGTACTTC
-	TRBV6-1	-	TRBJ1-2	CASSHTGKLGYTF	TGTGCCAGCAGCCACACAGGGAAGCTTGGCTACACCTTC
many	TRBV2	TRBD2	TRBJ2-7	CASQREGPSYEQYF	TGTGCCAGCCAACGGGAGGGCCCTTCCTACGAGCAGTACTTC
few	TRBV10-1	-	TRBJ2-7	CASSEPLDSSYEQYF	TGCGCCAGCAGTGAGCCCCTAGACAGTTCCTACGAGCAGTACTTC
-	TRBV29-1	-	TRBJ2-7	CSVVYRGHYHEQYF	TGCAGCGTTGTCTACCGGGGGCACTACCACGAGCAGTACTTC
-	TRBV5-1	-	TRBJ1-6	CASSLARTYNSPLHF	TGCGCCAGCAGCTTGGCTCGGACATATAATTCACCCCTCCACTTT
many	TRBV11-2	TRBD1	TRBJ2-7	CASSFGTGRYEQYF	TGTGCCAGCAGCTTCGGGACAGGGAGGTACGAGCAGTACTTC
many	TRBV29-1	-	TRBJ2-1	CSLRFVGNEQFF	TGCAGCCTCCGTTTCGTTGGAAATGAGCAGTTCTTC
-	TRBV12-3/TRBV12-4	-	TRBJ2-5	CASSLTGGETLYF	TGTGCCAGCAGTTTAACGGGTGGGGAGACCCTGTACTTC
-	TRBV5-1	TRBD1	TRBJ2-2	CASKGAPNTGELFF	TGCGCCAGCAAGGGGGCGCCGAACACCGGGGAGCTGTTTTTT
-	TRBV2	-	TRBJ1-5	CASSGRGLQPQHF	TGTGCCAGCAGTGGGAGGGGGTTACAGCCCCAGCATTTT
many	TRBV7-7	-	TRBJ2-3	CASSLRGGDGTDTQYF	TGTGCTAGCAGCTTACGCGGAGGTGACGGCACAGATACGCAGTATTTT
-	TRBV6-1	-	TRBJ2-3	CASTQGRNTDTQYF	TGTGCCAGCACTCAGGGCAGAAACACAGATACGCAGTATTTT
few	TRBV27	-	TRBJ2-7	CASSYGTPSSYERYF	TGTGCCAGCAGTTACGGGACCCCTAGCTCCTACGAGCGGTACTTC
few	TRBV19	TRBD2	TRBJ2-7	CASSVASGISVDEQYF	TGTGCCAGTAGTGTTGCTAGCGGGATATCCGTCGACGAGCAGTACTTC
few	TRBV30	-	TRBJ1-2	CAWSVSTQALDGYTF	TGTGCCTGGAGTGTAAGCACCCAAGCGTTGGATGGCTACACCTTC
few	TRBV9	-	TRBJ1-2	CASSVGNGYTF	TGTGCCAGCAGCGTAGGGAATGGCTACACCTTC
few	TRBV7-2	-	TRBJ2-7	CASSPPGTFWEQYF	TGTGCCAGCAGCCCCCCAGGGACGTTTTGGGAGCAGTACTTC
many	TRBV27	-	TRBJ2-2	CASRRGWNENTGELFF	TGTGCCTCAAGGCGTGGTTGGAATGAGAACACCGGGGAGCTGTTTTTT
-	TRBV3-1	TRBD1	TRBJ2-4	CASSQVDRGRNIQYF	TGTGCCAGCAGCCAGGTGGACAGGGGGCGAAACATTCAGTACTTC
many	TRBV5-1	-	TRBJ2-7	CASSPTPGQTYEQYF	TGCGCCAGCAGCCCCACGCCCGGTCAGACCTACGAGCAGTACTTC
-	TRBV6-9	-	TRBJ2-2	CASSSRLGWVGELFF	TGTGCCAGCAGTTCACGACTGGGCTGGGTCGGGGAGCTGTTTTTT
few	TRBV7-2	TRBD2	TRBJ2-7	CASSSRTSGSENEQYF	TGTGCCAGCAGCTCCCGGACTAGCGGGAGTGAGAACGAGCAGTACTTC
many	TRBV5-1	TRBD2	TRBJ2-3	CASSFPSSGPTQYF	TGCGCCAGCAGCTTTCCCTCTAGCGGGCCTACGCAGTATTTT
many	TRBV27	-	TRBJ2-2	CASSLGGHLTGELFF	TGTGCCAGCAGTTTGGGGGGACATCTCACCGGGGAGCTGTTTTTT
many	TRBV5-6	TRBD1	TRBJ2-7	CASSLPGTGFNEQYF	TGTGCCAGCAGCTTGCCCGGGACAGGGTTTAACGAGCAGTACTTC
few	TRBV28	-	TRBJ2-6	CASSPGGGGANVLTF	TGTGCCAGCAGCCCCGGAGGCGGTGGGGCCAACGTCCTGACTTTC
few	TRBV12-3/TRBV12-4	-	TRBJ1-1	CASSLMHDNAEAFF	TGTGCCAGCAGTTTAATGCACGATAACGCTGAAGCTTTCTTT
few	TRBV4-1	TRBD1	TRBJ2-5	CASSPLRRGTGPETQYF	TGCGCCAGCAGCCCCCTCAGGAGGGGGACAGGGCCAGAGACCCAGTACTTC
many	TRBV7-9	TRBD1	TRBJ2-1	CASSRDRGNEQFF	TGTGCCAGCAGCAGAGACAGGGGAAATGAGCAGTTCTTC
many	TRBV20-1	-	TRBJ2-1	CSARGYSYNEQFF	TGCAGTGCTAGAGGGTACTCCTACAATGAGCAGTTCTTC
-	TRBV5-4	-	TRBJ2-3	CASSRRVLADTQYF	TGTGCCAGCAGCCGCCGAGTCCTTGCAGATACGCAGTATTTT
-	TRBV5-8	-	TRBJ2-7	CASSRELDRLPYEQYF	TGTGCCAGCAGCCGAGAACTAGACAGGCTCCCCTACGAGCAGTACTTC
many	TRBV3-1	-	TRBJ1-6	CASSQLARTPAGSPLHF	TGTGCCAGCAGCCAGCTCGCGCGGACACCAGCCGGTTCACCCCTCCACTTT
-	TRBV20-1	-	TRBJ2-7	CSATDGTSYEQYF	TGCAGTGCTACCGACGGGACCTCCTACGAGCAGTACTTC
many	TRBV18	-	TRBJ2-7	CASSTLEGYEQYF	TGTGCCAGCTCCACCCTCGAGGGTTACGAGCAGTACTTC
many	TRBV30	-	TRBJ2-5	CAWSPAPGMAQYF	TGTGCCTGGAGCCCGGCCCCGGGGATGGCCCAGTACTTC
few	TRBV19	TRBD1	TRBJ1-4	CASNPALGQGGEKLFF	TGTGCCAGCAACCCCGCCCTGGGGCAGGGGGGTGAAAAACTGTTTTTT
few	TRBV6-2/TRBV6-3	-	TRBJ2-7	CASRSTAMYEQYF	TGTGCCAGCAGGAGCACAGCGATGTACGAGCAGTACTTC
-	TRBV10-3	-	TRBJ2-3	CAIRDTDTQYF	TGTGCCATCAGGGACACAGATACGCAGTATTTT
-	TRBV10-3	TRBD2	TRBJ2-2	CAISVGTSGNTGELFF	TGTGCCATCAGTGTGGGGACTAGCGGGAACACCGGGGAGCTGTTTTTT